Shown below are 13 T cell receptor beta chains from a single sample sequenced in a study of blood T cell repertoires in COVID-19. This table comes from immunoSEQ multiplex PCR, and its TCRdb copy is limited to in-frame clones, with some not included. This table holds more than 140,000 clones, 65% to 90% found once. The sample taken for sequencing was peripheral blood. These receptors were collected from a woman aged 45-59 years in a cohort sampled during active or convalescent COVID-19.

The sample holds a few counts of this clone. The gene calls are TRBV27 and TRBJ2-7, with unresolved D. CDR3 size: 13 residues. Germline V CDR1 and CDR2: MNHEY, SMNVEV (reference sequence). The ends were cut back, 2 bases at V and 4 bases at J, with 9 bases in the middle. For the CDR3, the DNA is TGTGCCAGCAGTTTACGACTGCTATACGAGCAGTACTTC. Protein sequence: CASSLRLLYEQYF.

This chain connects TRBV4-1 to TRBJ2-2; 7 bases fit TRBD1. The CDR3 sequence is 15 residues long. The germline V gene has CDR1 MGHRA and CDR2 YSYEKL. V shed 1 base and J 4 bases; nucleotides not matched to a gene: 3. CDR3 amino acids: CASSQVGDSTGELFF. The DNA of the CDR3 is TGCGCCAGCAGCCAAGTGGGGGACAGCACCGGGGAGCTGTTTTTT.

Here the CDR3 reads CASSFIGGYGYTF. The DNA of the CDR3 is TGTGCCAGCAGTTTTATAGGGGGCTATGGCTACACCTTC. The chain carries TRBV27 and TRBJ1-2, with D possibly being TRBD1 (6 bases). The V and J ends lost 3 bases and 4 bases respectively, with 9 bases between them. The CDR3 covers 13 residues. Germline V lookup: CDR1 MNHEY, CDR2 SMNVEV (reference sequence).

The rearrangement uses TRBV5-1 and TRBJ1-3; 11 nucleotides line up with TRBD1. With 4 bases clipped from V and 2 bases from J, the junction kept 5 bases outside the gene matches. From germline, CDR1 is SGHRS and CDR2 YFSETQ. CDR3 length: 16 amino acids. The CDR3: CASSNPGQGAGNTIYF. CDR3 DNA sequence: TGCGCCAGCAGCAATCCGGGACAGGGGGCTGGAAACACCATATATTTT.

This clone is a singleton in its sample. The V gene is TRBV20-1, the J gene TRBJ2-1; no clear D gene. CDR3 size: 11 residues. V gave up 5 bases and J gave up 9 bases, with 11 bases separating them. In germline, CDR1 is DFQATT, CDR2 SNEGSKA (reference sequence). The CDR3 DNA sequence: TGCAGTGCTCTGATACGTAGTGAGCAGTTCTTC. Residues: CSALIRSEQFF.

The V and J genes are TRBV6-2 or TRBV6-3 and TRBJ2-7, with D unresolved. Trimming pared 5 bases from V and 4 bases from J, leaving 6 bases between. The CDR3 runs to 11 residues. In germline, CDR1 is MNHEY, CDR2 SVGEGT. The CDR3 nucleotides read TGTGCCAGCAGTCCCTATTACGAGCAGTACTTC. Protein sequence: CASSPYYEQYF.

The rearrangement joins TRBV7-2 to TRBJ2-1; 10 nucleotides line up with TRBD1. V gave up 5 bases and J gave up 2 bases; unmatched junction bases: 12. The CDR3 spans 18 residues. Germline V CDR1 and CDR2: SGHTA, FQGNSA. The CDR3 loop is CASSKRDRGHRTYNEQFF. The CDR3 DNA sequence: TGTGCCAGCAGCAAGAGGGACAGGGGACATCGTACCTACAATGAGCAGTTCTTC.

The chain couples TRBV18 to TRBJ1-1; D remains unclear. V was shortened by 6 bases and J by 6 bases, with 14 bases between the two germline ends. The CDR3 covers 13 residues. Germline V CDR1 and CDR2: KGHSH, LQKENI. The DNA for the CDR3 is TGTGCCAGCTCCCCGACGGCCCAGGCTGAAGCTTTCTTT. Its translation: CASSPTAQAEAFF. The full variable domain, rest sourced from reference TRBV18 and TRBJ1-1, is NAGVMQNPRHLVRRRGQEARLRCSPMKGHSHVYWYRQLPEEGLKFMVYLQKENIIDESGMPKERFSAEFPKEGPSILRIQQVVRGDSAAYFCASSPTAQAEAFFGQGTRLTVV.

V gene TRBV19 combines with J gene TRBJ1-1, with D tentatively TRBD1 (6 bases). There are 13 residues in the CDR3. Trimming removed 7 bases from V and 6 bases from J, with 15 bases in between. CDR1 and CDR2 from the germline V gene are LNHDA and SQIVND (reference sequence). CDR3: CASIKEQGSEAFF. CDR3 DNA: TGTGCCAGTATCAAGGAACAGGGCTCTGAAGCTTTCTTT.

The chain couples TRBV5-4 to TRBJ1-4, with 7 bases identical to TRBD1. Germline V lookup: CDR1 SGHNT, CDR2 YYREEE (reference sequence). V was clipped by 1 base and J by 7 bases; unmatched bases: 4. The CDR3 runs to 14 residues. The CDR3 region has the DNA TGTGCCAGCAGCTTGACAGGGGTGGCTGAAAAACTGTTTTTT. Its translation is CASSLTGVAEKLFF.

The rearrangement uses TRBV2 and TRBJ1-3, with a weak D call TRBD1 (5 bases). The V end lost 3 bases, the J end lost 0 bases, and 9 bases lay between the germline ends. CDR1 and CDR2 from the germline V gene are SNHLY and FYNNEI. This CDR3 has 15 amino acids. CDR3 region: CASSERGSSGNTIYF. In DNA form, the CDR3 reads TGTGCCAGCAGTGAGCGGGGGAGCTCTGGAAACACCATATATTTT.

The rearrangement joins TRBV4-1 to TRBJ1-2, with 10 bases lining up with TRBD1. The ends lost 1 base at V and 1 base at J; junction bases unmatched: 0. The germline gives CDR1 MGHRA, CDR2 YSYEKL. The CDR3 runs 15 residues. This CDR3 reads CASSQGTGGNYGYTF. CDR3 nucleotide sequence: TGCGCCAGCAGCCAAGGGACAGGGGGTAACTATGGCTACACCTTC.

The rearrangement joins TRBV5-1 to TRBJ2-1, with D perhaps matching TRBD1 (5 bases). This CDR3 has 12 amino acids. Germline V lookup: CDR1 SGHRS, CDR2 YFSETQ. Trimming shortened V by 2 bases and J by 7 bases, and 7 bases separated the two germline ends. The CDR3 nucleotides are TGCGCCAGCAGCTTTCAGGGTAATGAGCAGTTCTTC. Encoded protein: CASSFQGNEQFF. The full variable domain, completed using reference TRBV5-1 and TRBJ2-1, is KAGVTQTPRYLIKTRGQQVTLSCSPISGHRSVSWYQQTPGQGLQFLFEYFSETQRNKGNFPGRFSGRQFSNSRSEMNVSTLELGDSALYLCASSFQGNEQFFGPGTRLTVL.